The next 19 T cell receptor beta chains were all read from a single sample in a study of shared clonotypes between healthy human individuals. Only in-frame clones appear in the TCRdb table, and some are missing; sequencing was by immunoSEQ multiplex PCR. The sample records 190,000 or so clones, over 80% being singletons. Material: naive CD4+ T cells sorted from blood. Subset indicated: CD45RA+ positively selected. The receptors shown here come from a woman in her 30s in good health.

The V and J genes are TRBV4-1 and TRBJ2-5, with TRBD2 as a possible D gene (5 bases). This CDR3 spans 15 amino acids. V shed 1 base and J shed 1 base, with 10 bases lying between them. Germline CDR1 and CDR2: MGHRA and YSYEKL. CDR3 protein: CASSQGGWSQETQYF. The CDR3, as DNA: TGCGCCAGCAGCCAAGGCGGGTGGAGCCAAGAGACCCAGTACTTC.

CDR3 region: CAISGRRTGLRYEQYF. For the CDR3, the DNA is TGTGCCATAAGCGGTAGGCGGACAGGGCTTCGCTACGAGCAGTACTTC. The chain couples TRBV10-3 to TRBJ2-7; 8 bases align to TRBD1. In germline, CDR1 is ENHRY, CDR2 SYGVKD. With 9 bases clipped from V and 3 bases from J, the junction kept 16 bases outside the gene matches. The CDR3 contains 16 residues.

The V gene is TRBV4-1, the J gene TRBJ2-7; 8 bases are shared with TRBD1. CDR1 and CDR2 from the germline V gene are MGHRA and YSYEKL. The CDR3 extends over 15 amino acids. The J segment lost 4 bases and the V segment lost 5 bases, leaving 10 bases of the junction unmatched. In nucleotides, the CDR3 is TGCGCCAGCAGCACACAGGGGGGCAGTCGATACGAGCAGTACTTC. Residues: CASSTQGGSRYEQYF.

This rearrangement joins TRBV2 to TRBJ2-7; TRBD2 agrees at 8 bases. Germline CDR1 and CDR2: SNHLY and FYNNEI. The CDR3 extends over 14 amino acids. V trimming: 4 bases; J trimming: 0 bases; junction bases outside the gene matches: 2. CDR3: CASSASGRSYEQYF. As DNA, the CDR3 is TGTGCCAGCAGTGCTAGCGGGCGCTCCTACGAGCAGTACTTC.

The chain links TRBV4-1 to TRBJ2-5; 9 nucleotides match TRBD2. The DNA end favors TRBJ2-7, so the J call may be wrong. CDR3 length: 17 amino acids. CDR1 is MGHRA, CDR2 YSYEKL, per germline. CDR3 DNA sequence: TGCGCCAGCAGCCAAGTAGTGGGTGGTAGCGGGAGTTACGAGCAGTACTTC. This gives the protein CASSQVVGGSGSYEQYF.

The chain uses TRBV28 and TRBJ2-7; a possible D gene is TRBD1 (6 bases). CDR3 size: 14 residues. Trimming shortened V by 5 bases and J by 2 bases, and 13 bases separated the two germline ends. CDR1 is MDHEN and CDR2 is SYDVKM in the germline V gene. The CDR3 DNA follows: TGTGCCAGCAGTCTAACAGGGTCTCCCTACGAGCAGTACTTC. As protein: CASSLTGSPYEQYF. Combining the CDR3 with reference TRBV28 and TRBJ2-7 gives the whole variable domain DVKVTQSSRYLVKRTGEKVFLECVQDMDHENMFWYRQDPGLGLRLIYFSYDVKMKEKGDIPEGYSVSREKKERFSLILESASTNQTSMYLCASSLTGSPYEQYFGPGTRLTVT.

The rearrangement links TRBV25-1 to TRBJ2-5; no reliable D call. The end of the DNA aligns better with TRBJ2-7, so the J call may be wrong. The CDR3 is 13 residues long. Per germline, CDR1 MGHDK and CDR2 SYGVNS. The CDR3 nucleotides read TGTGCCAGCAGTTACCCGGAATCCTACGAGCAGTACTTC. Translated, it gives CASSYPESYEQYF.

The chain recombines TRBV21-1 with TRBJ2-3; no check of the table's D call, TRBD2, against the DNA was made. TRBV21-1 is tagged as a pseudogene. The CDR3 is 16 amino acids. CDR3 protein: CASSKASPSGSDTQYF. As DNA, the CDR3 is TGTGCCAGCAGCAAAGCGTCGCCTAGCGGGTCAGATACGCAGTATTTT.

The chain carries TRBV19 and TRBJ2-2; TRBD1 aligns across 7 bases. The trim removed 4 bases at V and 8 bases at J, leaving 4 bases unmatched. The CDR3 has 13 amino acids. Germline lookup yields CDR1 LNHDA and CDR2 SQIVND (reference sequence). The CDR3 sequence: CASSTGTAGELFF. Here the CDR3 DNA reads TGTGCCAGTAGTACCGGGACAGCAGGGGAGCTGTTTTTT.

J is TRBJ2-7 and V is TRBV28; 10 bases fit TRBD1. CDR1 MDHEN and CDR2 SYDVKM come from the germline V gene. This CDR3 region has 14 residues. V lost 5 bases to trimming and J lost 2 bases; unmatched junction nucleotides: 3. The CDR3 is CASSTGTGAYEQYF. CDR3 DNA sequence: TGTGCCAGCAGTACCGGGACAGGGGCCTACGAGCAGTACTTC.

This clone was picked up one time. The chain is built from TRBV5-1 and TRBJ2-7; D may be TRBD2 (6 bases). The CDR3 is 14 residues long. Germline-derived CDR1 and CDR2 are SGHRS and YFSETQ. Trimming took off 0 bases at V and 7 bases at J, with 14 bases between the two ends. CDR3 in amino acids: CASSLVGEDGEQYF. In DNA form, the CDR3 reads TGCGCCAGCAGCTTGGTGGGGGAGGATGGTGAGCAGTACTTC.

The gene calls are TRBV5-1 and TRBJ1-6; possible D gene TRBD1, 5 bases. The V gene lost 0 bases and the J gene lost 0 bases, with 16 bases spanning the gap. The germline V gene has CDR1 SGHRS and CDR2 YFSETQ. The CDR3 consists of 19 residues. CDR3 in DNA: TGCGCCAGCAGCTTGGGAAGGGACGGATGGAGCTCCTATAATTCACCCCTCCACTTT. Its protein product is CASSLGRDGWSSYNSPLHF.

The CDR3 DNA follows: TGTGCCTGGAGCCGGGACAGACTTGCTAACTATGGCTACACCTTC. Encoded protein: CAWSRDRLANYGYTF. The rearrangement links TRBV30 to TRBJ1-2, with 7 bases aligning to TRBD1. The CDR3 covers 15 residues. Looked up from germline, CDR1 is GTSNPN and CDR2 is SVGIG (reference sequence). The V segment lost 3 bases and the J segment 0 bases; nucleotides outside the gene matches: 7.

The rearrangement links TRBV15 to TRBJ2-7, with TRBD1 as a possible D gene (6 bases). With 0 bases removed from V and 3 bases from J, the gap between germline ends came to 12 bases. CDR3 length: 15 amino acids. The V gene's germline CDR1 is LNHNV and CDR2 YYDKDF (reference sequence). CDR3 sequence (DNA): TGTGCCACCAGCAGAGATCCCGGACAGAACTACGAGCAGTACTTC. Translation gives CATSRDPGQNYEQYF.

This sequence joins TRBV10-1 and TRBJ1-1; D uncertain. V lost 8 bases to trimming and J lost 4 bases, with 14 bases between them. There are 13 residues in the CDR3. The germline V gene encodes CDR1 WNHNN and CDR2 SYGVQD (reference sequence). CDR3 DNA: TGCGCCAGCTCCCGAAAGGGCAGCACTGAAGCTTTCTTT. This encodes CASSRKGSTEAFF.

The table lists this clone with a count of one. The chain links TRBV4-2 to TRBJ1-2; no definite D call. V was pared by 0 bases and J by 6 bases, with 11 bases between. CDR1 and CDR2 (germline): LGHNA, YNFKEQ. The CDR3 has 14 amino acids. In nucleotides, the CDR3 is TGTGCCAGCAGCCAAGAGGGTCGTATCGATGGCTACACCTTC. Translated, it gives CASSQEGRIDGYTF.

V and J are TRBV27 and TRBJ1-4; 8 bases line up with TRBD1. Germline trimming cut 5 bases from V and 8 bases from J; bases unmatched to any gene: 13. CDR1 and CDR2 from the germline V gene are MNHEY and SMNVEV (reference sequence). The CDR3 totals 16 residues. Here the CDR3 reads CASSDHSGTGFEKLFF. In nucleotides, the CDR3 is TGTGCCAGCAGTGACCATTCCGGGACAGGCTTCGAAAAACTGTTTTTT. The variable domain in full, completed from reference TRBV27 and TRBJ1-4, reads EAQVTQNPRYLITVTGKKLTVTCSQNMNHEYMSWYRQDPGLGLRQIYYSMNVEVTDKGDVPEGYKVSRKEKRNFPLILESPSPNQTSLYFCASSDHSGTGFEKLFFGSGTQLSVL.

This chain connects TRBV11-3 to TRBJ1-5, with TRBD1 as a possible D gene (6 bases). From germline, CDR1 is SGHNT and CDR2 YENEEA. The germline V and J ends were trimmed by 0 bases and 6 bases, with 9 bases remaining between them. The CDR3 is 14 residues long. Here the CDR3 reads CASSLDRGGQPQHF. DNA for the CDR3: TGTGCCAGCAGCTTAGACAGGGGAGGTCAGCCCCAGCATTTT.

This sequence joins TRBV6-1 and TRBJ2-7; D may correspond to TRBD1 or TRBD2 (5 bases each). The CDR3 length is 13 residues. Trimming stripped 7 bases from V and 2 bases from J, with 12 bases between. CDR1 is MNHNS and CDR2 is SASEGT in the germline V gene. The chain's CDR3 is CASIYGTTYEQYF. The DNA for the CDR3 is TGTGCCAGCATATATGGGACGACCTACGAGCAGTACTTC.